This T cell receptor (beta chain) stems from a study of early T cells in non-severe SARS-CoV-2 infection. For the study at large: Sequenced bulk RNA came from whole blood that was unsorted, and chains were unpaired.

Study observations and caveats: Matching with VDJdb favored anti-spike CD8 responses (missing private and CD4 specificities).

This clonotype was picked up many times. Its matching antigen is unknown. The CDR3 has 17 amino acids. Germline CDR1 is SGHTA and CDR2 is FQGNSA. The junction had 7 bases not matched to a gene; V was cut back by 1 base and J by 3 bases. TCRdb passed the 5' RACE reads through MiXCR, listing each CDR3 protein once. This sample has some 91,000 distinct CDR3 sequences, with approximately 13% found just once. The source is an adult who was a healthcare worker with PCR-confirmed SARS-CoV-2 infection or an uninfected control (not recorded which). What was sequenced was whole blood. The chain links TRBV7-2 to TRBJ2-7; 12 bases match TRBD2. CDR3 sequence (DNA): TGTGCCAGCAGCTTAGAGGGGACTAGCGGGTCTTACTACGAGCAGTACTTC. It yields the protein CASSLEGTSGSYYEQYF.